This TCR beta chain came from a study of T-cell reconstitution after alpha-beta-depleted transplantation in children. The library targeted TCRbeta and was prepared with unique molecular identifiers. TCRdb reprocessed the PCR reads via MiXCR and lists one record per CDR3 protein. The repertoire holds 450,000 to 600,000 distinct CDR3 sequences, with around 20% as singletons. Germline CDR1 SGHAT, CDR2 FQNNGV. Between the trimmed V and J ends, which lost 5 bases and 3 bases, there was a span of 14 bases. The CDR3 runs to 14 residues. This receptor was taken from a human donor who donated a stem cell graft to a child with acute lymphoblastic leukemia. The chain uses TRBV11-2 and TRBJ2-7; no firm D call. The specimen was PBMCs from the stem cell graft donor, collected from the stem cell graft. CDR3 sequence: CASSGRPGDYEQYF. As DNA, the CDR3 is TGTGCCAGCAGCGGCCGGCCGGGCGACTACGAGCAGTACTTC.